These T cell receptor beta chains were read from a single sample in a study of cytomegalovirus exposure and HLA in healthy donors. The repertoire was sequenced with immunoSEQ multiplex PCR; TCRdb's copy has only in-frame clones and lacks some. The sample yields some 150,000 clones, roughly 79% seen once. The sequenced sample consisted of PBMCs. The origin of the receptors is a woman aged 35 to 49 in good health and CMV-seronegative. CDR3s include the opening cysteine and the closing phenylalanine or tryptophan. A D gene is named only where the DNA matches it firmly. Size is stated for part of the rows, as once, few or many counts, or as a class when the clone is expanded.

TRBV25-1	TRBJ2-2	-	-	CASSELNAGLAGELFF	TGTGCCAGCAGTGAACTCAACGCAGGATTGGCCGGGGAGCTGTTTTTT
TRBV4-1	TRBJ1-1	TRBD1	-	CASSKGQGVRYTEAFF	TGCGCCAGCAGCAAAGGACAGGGAGTGAGGTACACTGAAGCTTTCTTT
TRBV2	TRBJ1-1	TRBD1	-	CASSEGQGMNTEAFF	TGTGCCAGCAGTGAGGGACAGGGAATGAACACTGAAGCTTTCTTT
TRBV4-3	TRBJ1-4	TRBD1	-	CASSQAPGQGYEKLFF	TGCGCCAGCAGCCAAGCGCCGGGACAGGGTTATGAAAAACTGTTTTTT
TRBV10-3	TRBJ1-5	-	-	CAISTGMDGNQPQHF	TGTGCCATCAGTACAGGGATGGATGGCAATCAGCCCCAGCATTTT
TRBV7-2	TRBJ1-5	TRBD1	few	CASSLRTGVDQPQHF	TGTGCCAGCAGCCTCCGGACAGGGGTGGATCAGCCCCAGCATTTT
TRBV19	TRBJ1-2	-	-	CASSRAGTSGGYTF	TGTGCCAGTAGTAGGGCGGGTACATCGGGTGGCTACACCTTC
TRBV7-8	TRBJ2-7	TRBD2	-	CASSLVASGSYEQYF	TGTGCCAGCAGCTTAGTTGCGAGCGGGAGCTACGAGCAGTACTTC
TRBV28	TRBJ2-1	-	-	CASSLGGYEQFF	TGTGCCAGCAGTTTAGGCGGATATGAGCAGTTCTTC
TRBV6-5	TRBJ1-2	-	-	CAVRSEDGYTF	TGTGCCGTTCGCAGTGAGGATGGCTACACCTTC
TRBV12-5	TRBJ1-2	-	-	CASAQDANYGYTF	TGTGCTAGTGCGCAGGATGCTAACTATGGCTACACCTTC
TRBV18	TRBJ1-2	-	-	CASSPGAVANYGYTF	TGTGCCAGCTCACCAGGGGCGGTTGCTAACTATGGCTACACCTTC
TRBV19	TRBJ1-1	TRBD1	-	CASSNSGTGGTEAFF	TGTGCCAGTAGTAACTCCGGGACAGGGGGAACTGAAGCTTTCTTT
TRBV5-1	TRBJ1-4	-	-	CASSLQATDEKLFF	TGCGCCAGCAGCTTGCAAGCGACGGATGAAAAACTGTTTTTT
TRBV18	TRBJ2-7	TRBD1	-	CASSRQGDYEQYF	TGTGCCAGCTCACGACAGGGTGACTACGAGCAGTACTTC
TRBV5-1	TRBJ1-4	TRBD1	-	CASSLGGTATNEKLFF	TGCGCCAGCAGCTTGGGGGGGACAGCAACTAATGAAAAACTGTTTTTT
TRBV6-5	TRBJ2-7	-	-	CASRPGNRAYEQYF	TGTGCCAGCAGACCCGGGAACAGGGCATACGAGCAGTACTTC
TRBV6-1	TRBJ2-2	-	-	CAAGRGTSTGELFF	TGTGCCGCGGGCCGGGGGACTTCCACCGGGGAGCTGTTTTTT
TRBV5-1	TRBJ2-7	-	few	CASSLNEGVGYEQYF	TGCGCCAGCAGCTTAAATGAGGGGGTCGGCTACGAGCAGTACTTC
TRBV5-1	TRBJ1-1	TRBD1	once	CASSLWGTGRGEAFF	TGCGCCAGCAGCTTGTGGGGGACAGGACGTGGTGAAGCTTTCTTT
TRBV4-2	TRBJ2-2	-	-	CASSQLTGELFF	TGTGCCAGCAGCCAACTCACCGGGGAGCTGTTTTTT
TRBV25-1	TRBJ1-1	TRBD1	-	CASTVQGANTEAFF	TGTGCCAGCACCGTACAGGGGGCTAACACTGAAGCTTTCTTT
TRBV6-5	TRBJ2-5	-	-	CASSYPHTGLQYF	TGTGCCAGCAGTTACCCCCACACAGGGCTCCAGTACTTC
TRBV21-1	TRBJ2-7	-	-	CASSILRTGRCYEQYF	TGTGCCAGCAGCATCTTACGGACAGGGAGGTGCTACGAGCAGTACTTC
TRBV28	TRBJ1-1	-	-	CATENSDRVTEAFF	TGTGCCACCGAGAACTCCGACAGAGTCACTGAAGCTTTCTTT
TRBV29-1	TRBJ1-5	TRBD1	-	CSVRDRGARQPQHF	TGCAGCGTAAGGGACAGGGGCGCTAGACAGCCCCAGCATTTT
TRBV7-3	TRBJ2-1	-	-	CANSEYLAGAPTYNEQFF	TGTGCCAACAGTGAATACCTGGCGGGGGCTCCCACCTACAATGAGCAGTTCTTC
TRBV6-5	TRBJ1-2	-	-	CASSYSRGHIYGYTF	TGTGCCAGCAGTTACTCACGGGGACATATCTATGGCTACACCTTC
TRBV4-2	TRBJ1-2	TRBD1	-	CASSQATGTGNGYTF	TGTGCCAGCAGCCAAGCCACCGGGACAGGGAATGGCTACACCTTC
TRBV11-3	TRBJ2-3	-	-	CASSPRGDYPGGPQYF	TGTGCCAGCAGCCCTAGGGGGGACTACCCGGGGGGACCGCAGTATTTT
TRBV7-8	TRBJ2-1	-	-	CASSLSGTVYNEQFF	TGTGCCAGCAGCTTAAGTGGGACTGTCTACAATGAGCAGTTCTTC
TRBV6-6	TRBJ1-2	TRBD1	-	CASSYAQGAGGYTF	TGTGCCAGCAGTTACGCGCAGGGGGCAGGTGGCTACACCTTC
TRBV4-1	TRBJ1-2	-	-	CASSYPGRAGYTF	TGCGCCAGCAGCTACCCCGGCAGGGCTGGCTACACCTTC
TRBV7-9	TRBJ2-3	TRBD1	-	CASSLAGTAGGTDTQYF	TGTGCCAGCAGCTTAGCCGGGACAGCCGGAGGCACAGATACGCAGTATTTT
TRBV4-2	TRBJ1-2	-	few	CASSLRTDHGYTF	TGTGCCAGCAGCCTTCGGACTGACCATGGCTACACCTTC
TRBV10-3	TRBJ1-6	-	-	CAISESPAGAPSPLHF	TGTGCCATCAGTGAGTCCCCGGCGGGGGCTCCTTCACCCCTCCACTTT
TRBV27	TRBJ2-7	TRBD1	-	CASSWTGGEQYF	TGTGCCAGCAGTTGGACAGGGGGCGAGCAGTACTTC
TRBV5-1	TRBJ1-4	TRBD1	-	CASSDSGGPEKLFF	TGCGCCAGCAGCGATTCAGGGGGCCCCGAAAAACTGTTTTTT
TRBV28	TRBJ2-1	-	-	CASSLGLAGVPEQFF	TGTGCCAGCAGTTTAGGGTTGGCAGGGGTCCCTGAGCAGTTCTTC
TRBV27	TRBJ1-2	-	-	CASSPQDSNYGYTF	TGTGCCAGCAGTCCACAGGACAGTAACTATGGCTACACCTTC